Presented here are 18 T cell receptor beta chains from one specimen sequenced in a study of T cells during gluten challenge in celiac disease. Three nested PCRs with multiplexed primers covering all TRA and TRB V genes amplified paired chains. TCRdb analysed the single-cell sequencing reads with MiXCR anew, one entry per CDR3 protein. Of about 320 distinct CDR3 sequences listed, about 29% are singletons. Sorted cells: tetramer+, CD3+, CD4+, CD45RA-, CD62L-, integrin beta7+. The sample in question was gluten-specific CD4+ T cells sorted from blood using tetramers, obtained at baseline or on day 6, 14 or 28 of gluten challenge (not recorded which). These receptors all stem from a male donor with celiac disease.

The chain links TRBV14 to TRBJ2-1, with D possibly being TRBD1 or TRBD2 (5 bases each). Trimming shortened V by 2 bases and J by 7 bases, and 18 bases separated the two germline ends. Looked up from germline, CDR1 is SGHDN and CDR2 is FVKESK. The CDR3 length is 16 residues. The CDR3 protein is CASSQFRDGLWNEQFF. The DNA for the CDR3 is TGTGCCAGCAGCCAATTTCGGGACGGACTTTGGAATGAGCAGTTCTTC.

In its sample, this clonotype was seen many times. The chain couples TRBV29-1 to TRBJ1-2, with D possibly being TRBD1 (6 bases). CDR3 length equals 12 residues. The germline V and J ends were trimmed by 6 bases and 3 bases, with 11 bases remaining between them. Germline CDR1 is SQVTM and CDR2 is ANQGSEA. The CDR3 reads CSVEGGDYGYTF. The CDR3 region has the DNA TGCAGCGTCGAGGGGGGGGACTATGGCTACACCTTC.

This clonotype turned up a few times. The chain combines TRBV7-2 with TRBJ2-1, with D uncertain. Looked up from germline, CDR1 is SGHTA and CDR2 is FQGNSA. CDR3 size: 13 residues. Trimming took 2 bases from V and 1 from J, leaving 3 bases between them. In DNA, the CDR3 is TGTGCCAGCAGCTTACGTTCCTACAATGAGCAGTTCTTC. Encoded protein: CASSLRSYNEQFF.

The chain uses TRBV5-1 and TRBJ2-2, with 13 bases that match TRBD2. The germline gives CDR1 SGHRS, CDR2 YFSETQ. V was pared by 4 bases and J by 5 bases, with 5 bases of the junction left unmatched. The CDR3 contains 16 residues. The DNA of the CDR3 is TGCGCCAGCAGCCTGGGACTAGCGGGGCGAACCGGGGAGCTGTTTTTT. As protein: CASSLGLAGRTGELFF.

This clonotype was recorded many times. CDR3 loop: CASSLEGRTSPRGYNEQFF. The CDR3 DNA reads as TGTGCCAGCAGCTTAGAGGGACGGACTAGCCCTAGGGGCTACAATGAGCAGTTCTTC. The V and J genes are TRBV7-6 and TRBJ2-1; 8 bases fit TRBD2. The germline V gene encodes CDR1 SGHVS and CDR2 FNYEAQ. The CDR3 has 19 amino acids. Germline trimming cut 1 base from V and 3 bases from J; bases unmatched to any gene: 14.

Comments on this clonotype: A much larger clonotype is one base distant, so this may be a read error. V usage is TRBV12-3 or TRBV12-4 and J usage is TRBJ1-3, with TRBD1 matching over 8 bases. The length of the CDR3 is 15 residues. The CDR3 region is CANSFQGAIGNTIYF. In DNA, the CDR3 is TGTGCCAACAGTTTTCAGGGGGCGATTGGAAACACCATATATTTT.

CDR3 sequence reads: CASSEAYRYEQYV. For the CDR3, the DNA is TGTGCCAGCAGTGAAGCTTACCGTTACGAGCAGTACGTC. The chain recombines TRBV2 with TRBJ2-7, with D unresolved. Germline CDR1 reads SNHLY; CDR2 reads FYNNEI. The CDR3 covers 13 residues. With 0 bases removed from V and 4 bases from J, the gap between germline ends came to 7 bases.

This clonotype occurred a few times. The chain couples TRBV6-1 to TRBJ1-2; D is perhaps TRBD1 (6 bases). The CDR3 has 17 residues. The ends were cut back, 1 base at V and 1 base at J, with 16 bases in the middle. Looked up from germline, CDR1 is MNHNS and CDR2 is SASEGT. The CDR3 sequence is CASSEVPTWGLNYGYTF. CDR3 bases: TGTGCCAGCAGTGAAGTCCCCACTTGGGGGCTTAACTATGGCTACACCTTC.

This rearrangement joins TRBV5-6 to TRBJ2-7; 11 bases line up with TRBD1. From germline, CDR1 is SGHDT and CDR2 YYEEEE. CDR3 size: 14 residues. The V segment lost 4 bases and the J segment 5 bases; nucleotides outside the gene matches: 5. This CDR3 reads CASSTPGQGDEQYF. The CDR3 bases are TGTGCCAGCAGCACTCCGGGACAGGGGGACGAGCAGTACTTC.

The sample holds a few counts of this clonotype. The chain links TRBV4-3 to TRBJ2-1; 10 bases are a match to TRBD2. Germline assignment: CDR1 LGHNA and CDR2 YSLEER. Losses at the gene ends were 1 base for V and 8 bases for J; bases not matched to a gene: 5. CDR3 length equals 15 residues. The CDR3 here is CASSQVLAGDHEQFF. The CDR3 DNA follows: TGCGCCAGCAGCCAAGTGCTAGCGGGAGATCATGAGCAGTTCTTC.

The chain carries TRBV2 and TRBJ2-3; D might be TRBD2 (6 bases). Trimming removed 6 bases from V and 0 bases from J, with 19 bases in between. The CDR3 runs to 17 residues. Per germline, CDR1 SNHLY and CDR2 FYNNEI. The CDR3 DNA reads as TGTGCCAGCAGGGACTATCCGACACCGACGAGCACAGATACGCAGTATTTT. Translation: CASRDYPTPTSTDTQYF.

This rearrangement joins TRBV14 to TRBJ1-5, with no clear D. The CDR3 has 12 residues. Trimming took 4 bases from V and 8 from J, leaving 9 bases between them. The germline gives CDR1 SGHDN, CDR2 FVKESK. CDR3 amino acids: CASSRGPEPQHF. CDR3 nucleotides: TGTGCCAGCAGCCGAGGCCCGGAGCCCCAGCATTTT.

Regarding this clonotype: A read error may be the cause here, since a much bigger clone is one base away. The rearrangement uses TRBV7-7 and TRBJ2-3; TRBD2 matches at 11 bases. The germline CDR1 and CDR2 sequences are SSHAT and FNYEAQ (reference sequence). The CDR3 sequence is 14 residues long. CDR3: CANSALAGGDTQYF. CDR3 sequence (DNA): TGTGCCAACAGCGCCCTAGCGGGGGGAGATACGCAGTATTTT.

A remark on this clonotype: Its ends do not fully match the called genes, so a read error is possible. The genes are TRBV11-2 and TRBJ1-2; D gene uncertain. The CDR3 is 15 residues long. Germline values: CDR1 SGHAT, CDR2 FQNNGV. CDR3 sequence reads: CASSLHSKSTYCYTF. The DNA for the CDR3 is TGTGCCAGCAGCTTACACTCAAAGTCTACCTATTGCTACACCTTC. Variable domain in full (rest from reference TRBV11-2 and TRBJ1-2): EAGVAQSPRYKIIEKRQSVAFWCNPISGHATLYWYQQILGQGPKLLIQFQNNGVVDDSQLPKDRFSAERLKGVDSTLKIQPAKLEDSAVYLCASSLHSKSTYCYTFGSGTRLTVV.

This clonotype appeared a few times. This rearrangement joins TRBV29-1 to TRBJ1-2; the match to TRBD1 covers 7 bases. Germline V lookup: CDR1 SQVTM, CDR2 ANQGSEA. With 4 bases clipped from V and 4 bases from J, the junction kept 6 bases outside the gene matches. The CDR3 runs to 13 residues. CDR3: CSVGGGGSYGYTF. The CDR3 DNA sequence: TGCAGCGTTGGAGGGGGCGGGTCCTATGGCTACACCTTC.

A few counts support this clonotype. V and J are TRBV19 and TRBJ1-5; D is ambiguous. Between the trimmed V and J ends, which lost 3 bases and 0 bases, there was a span of 9 bases. The germline V gene encodes CDR1 LNHDA and CDR2 SQIVND (reference sequence). The CDR3 totals 15 residues. The CDR3 here is CASSIMGYSNQPQHF. The CDR3 DNA reads as TGTGCCAGTAGTATTATGGGGTATAGCAATCAGCCCCAGCATTTT.

With respect to this clonotype: At one boundary the junction diverges from the germline segment, which might be a read error. The chain links TRBV2 to TRBJ2-2; 13 bases are shared with TRBD2. Germline lookup yields CDR1 SNHLY and CDR2 FYNNEI. This CDR3 contains 17 residues. The CDR3 spells CATSPGLAGWNTGELFF. The CDR3 bases are TGTGCCACCAGTCCGGGACTAGCGGGATGGAACACCGGGGAGCTGTTTTTT.

V and J are TRBV7-2 and TRBJ2-4, with D perhaps matching TRBD2 (6 bases). The V and J ends lost 4 bases and 7 bases respectively, with 11 bases between them. The germline V gene encodes CDR1 SGHTA and CDR2 FQGNSA. The CDR3 is 13 amino acids. The CDR3 spells CASSSRGGNIQYF. Written as DNA, the CDR3 is TGTGCCAGCAGCTCCCGTGGGGGGAACATTCAGTACTTC.